The rows below give T cell receptor beta chains drawn from one sample of a study of blood T cells in healthy people across ages. TCRdb recomputed calls from the 5' RACE reads with MiXCR, one row per CDR3 protein. The sample yields nearly 1 million distinct CDR3 sequences, roughly 47% seen once. Specimen: blood. The receptors were sampled from a woman aged 55 to 70 in good health. Each CDR3 is given with its conserved first and last residue. A D gene is named only where the DNA matches it firmly. Size is omitted from some rows. Given values are once, few, many or a class for expanded clones.

CDR3,DNA,D,size,V,J
CAISESLPREGWEQYF,TGTGCCATCAGTGAGTCCTTACCGCGGGAGGGTTGGGAGCAGTACTTC,TRBD2,NA,TRBV10-3,TRBJ2-7
CASSSLLASHNEQFF,TGTGCCAGCAGTTCCCTTTTGGCGAGTCACAATGAGCAGTTCTTC,NA,NA,TRBV27,TRBJ2-1
CSADPNWTSGSRRDTQYF,TGCAGTGCCGACCCCAACTGGACTAGCGGGAGTCGGAGAGATACGCAGTATTTT,TRBD2,few,TRBV20-1,TRBJ2-3
CASSVGQTFSPLHF,TGTGCCAGCAGCGTTGGACAGACCTTTTCACCCCTCCACTTT,NA,NA,TRBV9,TRBJ1-6
CASSKVVQLETQYF,TGCGCCAGCAGCAAAGTCGTCCAGTTAGAGACCCAGTACTTC,NA,NA,TRBV4-1,TRBJ2-5
CATGLAGGPSMNNEQFF,TGCGCCACGGGACTAGCGGGAGGCCCCAGCATGAACAATGAGCAGTTCTTC,TRBD2,NA,TRBV28,TRBJ2-1
CASSLSGTRNNEQFF,TGTGCCAGCAGCCTAAGCGGGACTAGGAACAATGAGCAGTTCTTC,TRBD2,NA,TRBV13,TRBJ2-1
CASSEAPLEKLFF,TGCGCCAGCAGCGAGGCCCCCTTGGAAAAACTGTTTTTT,NA,NA,TRBV9,TRBJ1-4
CASSPPLARNPTHEQYF,TGTGCCAGCAGTCCCCCCTTGGCGCGGAACCCAACCCACGAGCAGTACTTC,NA,NA,TRBV28,TRBJ2-7
CASSQVNWGYNEQFF,TGCGCCAGCAGCCAAGTAAACTGGGGGTACAATGAGCAGTTCTTC,NA,few,TRBV4-1,TRBJ2-1
CASSPRKTSGNTDTQYF,TGTGCCAGCAGCCCTAGGAAGACTAGCGGGAACACAGATACGCAGTATTTT,TRBD2,NA,TRBV6-1,TRBJ2-3
CASSRGLAGGPRGNEQFF,TGCGCCAGCAGTCGTGGACTAGCGGGAGGGCCTCGAGGCAATGAGCAGTTCTTC,TRBD2,NA,TRBV5-1,TRBJ2-1
CASSLTGQGLSGANVLTF,TGTGCCAGCAGCTTGACGGGACAGGGGCTCAGTGGGGCCAACGTCCTGACTTTC,TRBD1,NA,TRBV7-3,TRBJ2-6
CSARNEAVDNSPLHF,TGCAGTGCTCGAAATGAGGCCGTAGATAATTCACCCCTCCACTTT,NA,NA,TRBV20-1,TRBJ1-6
CASRSAGFLSYEQYF,TGTGCCAGCAGATCAGCGGGATTCCTCTCCTACGAGCAGTACTTC,TRBD2,NA,TRBV7-2,TRBJ2-7